The 23 T cell receptor beta chains in this list originate from one sample, sequenced in a study of cytomegalovirus exposure and HLA in healthy donors. A multiplex PCR was run with 60 Vbeta primers and 13 Jbeta primers. Data came from immunoSEQ multiplex PCR; TCRdb stores just in-frame clones and leaves some out. The sample holds some 130,000 clones, 79% seen once. Source material: PBMCs. The receptors were sampled from a female donor in good health and CMV-seronegative.

The chain uses TRBV7-9 and TRBJ2-7, with TRBD2 matching over 8 bases. V shed 4 bases, J shed 7 bases, and the junction held 12 bases outside the gene matches. The V gene's germline CDR1 is SEHNR and CDR2 FQNEAQ (reference sequence). This CDR3 comprises 15 residues. In DNA, the CDR3 is TGTGCCAGCAGCTCCCCGGGACTAGACCCCCGGGAGCAGTACTTC. This gives the protein CASSSPGLDPREQYF.

In its sample, this clone was seen many times. V gene TRBV10-2 combines with J gene TRBJ1-2; TRBD1 might be the D (6 bases). CDR3 length equals 15 residues. The V end lost 4 bases, the J end lost 4 bases, and 16 bases lay between the germline ends. The germline gives CDR1 WSHSY, CDR2 SAAADI. The CDR3 nucleotides are TGCGCCAGCAGTGGAATTCAGACAGGATTCTATGGCTACACCTTC. This encodes CASSGIQTGFYGYTF.

The gene calls are TRBV9 and TRBJ1-3, with 7 bases matching TRBD1. With 3 bases clipped from V and 7 bases from J, the junction kept 7 bases outside the gene matches. The CDR3 extends over 14 amino acids. Germline V lookup: CDR1 SGDLS, CDR2 YYNGEE. The CDR3: CASSDSDRVNTIYF. CDR3 in DNA: TGTGCCAGCAGCGACTCAGACAGGGTGAACACCATATATTTT.

The gene calls are TRBV6-5 and TRBJ1-2; 8 nucleotides align to TRBD1. Germline V gene data show CDR1 as MNHEY and CDR2 as SVGAGI. Trimming took 2 bases from V and 8 from J; bases not matched to a gene: 4. The CDR3 loop spans 13 amino acids. The chain's CDR3 is CASSYDRGEGYTF. CDR3 DNA: TGTGCCAGCAGTTACGACAGGGGAGAAGGCTACACCTTC.

The rearrangement uses TRBV27 and TRBJ1-5, with TRBD1 as a possible D gene (5 bases). Germline loops: CDR1 MNHEY, CDR2 SMNVEV (reference sequence). Trimming pared 3 bases from V and 7 bases from J, leaving 10 bases between. The CDR3 sequence is 13 residues long. CDR3 nucleotide sequence: TGTGCCAGCAGTTTTGACTCAGGGCAGCCCCAGCATTTT. Translated: CASSFDSGQPQHF.

V usage is TRBV5-4 and J usage is TRBJ2-3; 7 nucleotides match TRBD2. Germline V gene data show CDR1 as SGHNT and CDR2 as YYREEE (reference sequence). Germline trimming cut 4 bases from V and 5 bases from J; bases unmatched to any gene: 13. The CDR3 runs 16 residues. The CDR3 nucleotides are TGTGCCAGCAGCGGGGGGGGTTCCCATCCGATAGATACGCAGTATTTT. This translates into CASSGGGSHPIDTQYF.

The chain has TRBV7-2 and TRBJ2-3, with 8 bases fitting TRBD2. J was trimmed by 4 bases and V by 5 bases; bases with no gene match: 5. CDR3 length: 14 amino acids. Germline CDR1 SGHTA, CDR2 FQGNSA. For the CDR3, the DNA is TGTGCCAGCAGCCGCACGGGGGGGGCAGATACGCAGTATTTT. Translation gives CASSRTGGADTQYF.

The chain links TRBV4-3 to TRBJ2-5, with a weak D call TRBD2 (6 bases). V was trimmed by 0 bases and J by 7 bases, leaving 21 bases between them. This CDR3 has 17 amino acids. The germline V gene has CDR1 LGHNA and CDR2 YSLEER. The CDR3 bases are TGCGCCAGCAGCCAAGATCTTACGGGAGCCATGAGTGGGACCCAGTACTTC. The encoded protein is CASSQDLTGAMSGTQYF.

There are a few counts of this clone. The chain employs TRBV5-6 and TRBJ1-1; weak D call: TRBD1 (6 bases). From germline, CDR1 is SGHDT and CDR2 YYEEEE. With 1 base removed from V and 3 bases from J, the gap between germline ends came to 10 bases. This CDR3 spans 14 amino acids. The DNA of the CDR3 is TGTGCCAGCAGCTTGCTAGGGGGGGACACTGAAGCTTTCTTT. As protein: CASSLLGGDTEAFF.

The rearrangement uses TRBV10-3 and TRBJ2-7; the match to TRBD1 covers 12 bases. Germline loops: CDR1 ENHRY, CDR2 SYGVKD. V was pared by 5 bases and J by 6 bases, with 5 bases of the junction left unmatched. The CDR3 spans 14 residues. The CDR3 bases are TGTGCCATCAGTCCGGGACAGGGGGCAGGCGAGCAGTACTTC. It encodes CAISPGQGAGEQYF.

The CDR3 nucleotides are TGTGCCAGCAGCGTAAGCGGGGGGATGACCTACGAGCAGTACTTC. Protein sequence: CASSVSGGMTYEQYF. V usage is TRBV9 and J usage is TRBJ2-7, with 9 positions matching TRBD2. V was clipped by 1 base and J by 2 bases; unmatched bases: 4. Germline V lookup: CDR1 SGDLS, CDR2 YYNGEE. The CDR3 runs to 15 residues. The full variable domain, completed using reference TRBV9 and TRBJ2-7, is DSGVTQTPKHLITATGQRVTLRCSPRSGDLSVYWYQQSLDQGLQFLIQYYNGEERAKGNILERFSAQQFPDLHSELNLSSLELGDSALYFCASSVSGGMTYEQYFGPGTRLTVT.

As for this clone: At one boundary the junction diverges from the germline segment, which might be a read error. The J gene is TRBJ1-1, the V gene TRBV7-7, with D maybe TRBD1 (5 bases). This CDR3 comprises 13 residues. Germline V gene sequence: CDR1 SSHAT, CDR2 FNYEAQ (reference sequence). In DNA form, the CDR3 reads TGTGCTAGCAGCCAAGACAGGAACACTGAAGCTTTCTTT. Protein: CASSQDRNTEAFF. Looking up the rest from reference TRBV7-7 and TRBJ1-1 gives the full variable domain: GAGVSQSPRYKVTKRGQDVTLRCDPISSHATLYWYQQALGQGPEFLTYFNYEAQPDKSGLPSDRFSAERPEGSISTLTIQRTEQRDSAMYRCASSQDRNTEAFFGQGTRLTVV.

V is TRBV25-1 and J is TRBJ2-1; 8 nucleotides match TRBD1. The V gene's germline CDR1 is MGHDK and CDR2 SYGVNS. The CDR3 is made up of 16 amino acids. The trim removed 0 bases at V and 9 bases at J, leaving 10 bases unmatched. The CDR3 is CASSEYGGRGLGEQFF. CDR3 DNA sequence: TGTGCCAGCAGTGAATATGGGGGCAGGGGGCTGGGTGAGCAGTTCTTC.

V usage is TRBV6-5 and J usage is TRBJ1-1; 8 positions match TRBD1. V was clipped by 0 bases and J by 5 bases; unmatched bases: 8. CDR1 and CDR2 (germline): MNHEY, SVGAGI. The CDR3 has 16 residues. CDR3 amino acids: CASSYSAGGAGTEAFF. CDR3 sequence (DNA): TGTGCCAGCAGTTACTCAGCAGGGGGCGCGGGGACTGAAGCTTTCTTT.

Worth noting for this clone: This specimen includes other DNA sequences encoding the same CDR3. The chain is built from TRBV27 and TRBJ2-7; TRBD2 matches 8 bases. This CDR3 has 13 residues. The germline CDR1 and CDR2 sequences are MNHEY and SMNVEV (reference sequence). J gave up 4 bases and V 2 bases, and 1 base lay outside the gene matches. The CDR3 sequence is CASSLAGGYEQYF. CDR3 DNA sequence: TGTGCCAGCAGTTTAGCGGGGGGTTACGAGCAGTACTTC.

The chain joins TRBV25-1 to TRBJ2-7; D perhaps matches TRBD1 (6 bases). CDR1 is MGHDK and CDR2 is SYGVNS in the germline V gene. This CDR3 region has 12 residues. With 8 bases removed from V and 6 bases from J, the gap between germline ends came to 14 bases. As DNA, the CDR3 is TGTGCCAGCTCAGTCCTGGGGGCCGAGCAGTACTTC. Translated: CASSVLGAEQYF.

The chain is built from TRBV6-5 and TRBJ2-2, with 9 bases that match TRBD1. V shed 2 bases, J shed 5 bases, and the junction held 3 bases outside the gene matches. The CDR3 spans 15 residues. Per germline, CDR1 MNHEY and CDR2 SVGAGI. The CDR3 is CASSYVQGATGELFF. Written as DNA, the CDR3 is TGTGCCAGCAGTTACGTACAGGGGGCGACCGGGGAGCTGTTTTTT.

The DNA for the CDR3 is TGTGCCTGGAGTGTATCGCGTGAGCAGTTCTTC. Protein product: CAWSVSREQFF. This chain connects TRBV30 to TRBJ2-1, with no clear D. The CDR3 covers 11 residues. CDR1 and CDR2 (germline): GTSNPN, SVGIG (reference sequence). V lost 0 bases and J lost 9, with 6 bases in between. Variable domain in full (rest from reference TRBV30 and TRBJ2-1): SQTIHQWPATLVQPVGSPLSLECTVEGTSNPNLYWYRQAAGRGLQLLFYSVGIGQISSEVPQNLSASRPQDRQFILSSKKLLLSDSGFYLCAWSVSREQFFGPGTRLTVL.

About this clone itself: Other DNA sequences within the sample encode an identical CDR3. The gene calls are TRBV29-1 and TRBJ1-3; TRBD1 aligns across 8 bases. After removal of 6 bases from V and 2 bases from J, the junction contained 6 bases not matched to a gene. Germline CDR1 SQVTM, CDR2 ANQGSEA. CDR3 size: 14 residues. CDR3 in amino acids: CSVQGEVAGNTIYF. The DNA for the CDR3 is TGCAGCGTACAGGGGGAAGTCGCTGGAAACACCATATATTTT.

This rearrangement joins TRBV5-6 to TRBJ2-5; 11 bases map to TRBD1. The CDR3 has 16 residues. V was clipped by 0 bases and J by 8 bases; unmatched bases: 9. Germline V gene lookup returns CDR1 SGHDT and CDR2 YYEEEE. The CDR3 nucleotides are TGTGCCAGCAGCTTGGGTCCCCGGACAGGGGGCCTTACCCAGTACTTC. Translation: CASSLGPRTGGLTQYF.

The rearrangement links TRBV5-4 to TRBJ2-7, with 10 bases matching TRBD2. The germline V gene has CDR1 SGHNT and CDR2 YYREEE (reference sequence). CDR3 length: 16 residues. V lost 4 bases and J lost 7; bases outside the gene matches: 14. CDR3 protein: CASSLGGAAGGREQYF. The DNA of the CDR3 is TGTGCCAGCAGCCTGGGGGGGGCAGCGGGGGGGCGGGAGCAGTACTTC. The whole variable domain, remainder taken from reference TRBV5-4 and TRBJ2-7, is ETGVTQSPTHLIKTRGQQVTLRCSSQSGHNTVSWYQQALGQGPQFIFQYYREEENGRGNFPPRFSGLQFPNYSSELNVNALELDDSALYLCASSLGGAAGGREQYFGPGTRLTVT.

The chain uses TRBV7-3 and TRBJ1-1, with 7 nucleotides matching TRBD1. The CDR3 is made up of 13 amino acids. With 5 bases clipped from V and 4 bases from J, the junction kept 4 bases outside the gene matches. Germline values: CDR1 SGHTA, CDR2 FQGTGA. The CDR3 nucleotides are TGTGCCAGCAGCACACAGGGGATCACTGAAGCTTTCTTT. Its translation: CASSTQGITEAFF. Supplemented by reference TRBV7-3 and TRBJ1-1, the full variable domain reads GAGVSQTPSNKVTEKGKYVELRCDPISGHTALYWYRQSLGQGPEFLIYFQGTGAADDSGLPNDRFFAVRPEGSVSTLKIQRTERGDSAVYLCASSTQGITEAFFGQGTRLTVV.

The CDR3, as DNA: TGTGCTAGTGAGATCTTTAGGGGGACAGGGGCCAACGAGCAGTACTTC. This codes for CASEIFRGTGANEQYF. This chain uses TRBV12-5 with TRBJ2-7, with 10 bases that match TRBD1. With V trimmed by 7 bases and J by 5 bases, 14 bases remained unmatched. This CDR3 is built from 16 residues. Germline V lookup: CDR1 LGHNT, CDR2 FRNRAP. The entire variable domain, with the rest obtained from reference TRBV12-5 and TRBJ2-7, is as follows: DARVTQTPRHKVTEMGQEVTMRCQPILGHNTVFWYRQTMMQGLELLAYFRNRAPLDDSGMPKDRFSAEMPDATLATLKIQPSEPRDSAVYFCASEIFRGTGANEQYFGPGTRLTVT.